The 3 T cell receptor beta chains below were found in one sample sequenced in a study of tumor-infiltrating lymphocytes in primary liver carcinoma. Total RNA and DNA came together from roughly 20-30 mg of bulk tissue without cell sorting. With 400 to 550 ng total RNA as template and a constant-region primer, TCR beta cDNA was made. Three nested multiplex PCR rounds, a slightly modified ARM-PCR method, built the TCR beta libraries. TRBV1-TRBV30 forward primers and a C-beta reverse primer were used in the first two PCR rounds, which each ran for approximately 10 cycles. TCRdb used MiXCR to reprocess the multiplex PCR reads, holding one entry per CDR3 protein. The sample includes around 80,000 distinct CDR3 sequences, more than 65% seen only once; the top ten take roughly a fifth. What was sequenced was liver tumor tissue from sampling region 1. Subset noted: tumor region T1, superior pole. Receptors were obtained from a man between 35 and 55 years old with primary liver carcinoma and hepatitis B virus infection.

As for this clonotype: Relative to the germline gene, one junction end is altered; a read error may explain this. The chain uses TRBV29-1 and TRBJ2-5, with D maybe TRBD1 (6 bases). CDR3 size: 12 residues. Germline V gene lookup returns CDR1 SQVTM and CDR2 ANQGSEA. The CDR3 here is CSVVGKGETQYF. CDR3 bases: TGCAGCGTTGTAGGCAAGGGGGAGACACAGTACTTC.

For this clonotype: The conserved closing phenylalanine or tryptophan is absent in this CDR3, likely reflecting a read error. In DNA, the CDR3 is TGTGCCAGCAGCCGCACACGCGAACCAGCTAAAAACATTCAGTACTTA. Its translation: CASSRTREPAKNIQYL. The rearrangement links TRBV6-6 to TRBJ2-4; D gene ambiguous. The CDR3 extends over 16 amino acids. Trimming stripped 6 bases from V and 4 bases from J, with 19 bases between. Germline assignment: CDR1 MNHNY and CDR2 SVGAGI (reference sequence).

In this sample, this clonotype turned up many times. The chain employs TRBV6-1 and TRBJ2-1; D may be TRBD2 (5 bases). Germline V lookup: CDR1 MNHNS, CDR2 SASEGT. This CDR3 contains 14 residues. V lost 0 bases to trimming and J lost 7 bases, with 10 bases between them. CDR3 in DNA: TGTGCCAGCAGTGAAGCCGGAACTAGGAATGAGCAGTTCTTC. It translates to CASSEAGTRNEQFF.